One sample yielded the 30 T cell receptor beta chains listed below, sequenced in a study of cytomegalovirus exposure and HLA in healthy donors. Primers included in the PCR were 60 Vbeta and 13 Jbeta primers. The method was immunoSEQ multiplex PCR; TCRdb's version includes in-frame clones alone and lacks a portion of them. This sample has 180,000 or so clones, with under 80% found just once. Sequenced input: PBMCs. These receptors all come from a young woman in good health and CMV-seropositive.

This chain uses TRBV5-1 with TRBJ1-2; TRBD1 aligns across 9 bases. This CDR3 region has 15 residues. The V segment lost 4 bases and the J segment 4 bases; nucleotides outside the gene matches: 8. Germline V gene data show CDR1 as SGHRS and CDR2 as YFSETQ. The CDR3 nucleotides read TGCGCCAGCAGCCTACAGGGGGCCGCCCCCTATGGCTACACCTTC. As protein: CASSLQGAAPYGYTF.

The chain recombines TRBV4-1 with TRBJ2-7, with TRBD1 identical over 7 bases. Germline CDR1 and CDR2: MGHRA and YSYEKL. After removal of 1 base from V and 5 bases from J, the junction contained 8 bases not matched to a gene. This CDR3 contains 15 residues. The CDR3 nucleotides are TGCGCCAGCAGCCAAGGTGAGGGGGCGAGGAACGAGCAGTACTTC. Encoded protein: CASSQGEGARNEQYF.

The chain links TRBV7-2 to TRBJ1-6; no definite D call. Germline-derived CDR1 and CDR2 are SGHTA and FQGNSA. V lost 3 bases to trimming and J lost 12 bases, with 21 bases between them. This CDR3 is built from 16 residues. The CDR3 loop is CASSLSRLQFPLPLHF. The CDR3 DNA reads TGTGCCAGCAGCTTGTCCCGACTACAGTTCCCATTACCCCTCCACTTT.

This chain joins TRBV7-2 and TRBJ2-7; tentative D call: TRBD1 (7 bases). Trimming left V 4 bases short and J 4 bases short, with 17 bases between. The CDR3 consists of 15 residues. Germline CDR1 reads SGHTA; CDR2 reads FQGNSA. The CDR3, as DNA: TGTGCCAGCAGCTGGTCGACAGGGAGGTCTTACGAGCAGTACTTC. Translated: CASSWSTGRSYEQYF.

This clone was counted a few times. The chain employs TRBV4-2 and TRBJ2-5; D is possibly TRBD2 (5 bases). The V gene's germline CDR1 is LGHNA and CDR2 YNFKEQ. The CDR3 covers 13 residues. The V and J ends lost 1 base and 3 bases respectively, with 6 bases between them. CDR3 protein: CASSQGGKETQYF. CDR3 DNA sequence: TGTGCCAGCAGCCAAGGAGGGAAAGAGACCCAGTACTTC.

This clone appeared a few times. This chain uses TRBV5-8 with TRBJ2-7, with 11 positions matching TRBD2. The CDR3 contains 20 residues. Germline CDR1 and CDR2: SGHTS and YDEGEE. Trimming removed 3 bases from V and 5 bases from J; junction bases left unmatched: 22. CDR3: CASSSPGQRIAGGLIDEQYF. For the CDR3, the DNA is TGTGCCAGCAGCTCACCGGGACAGCGAATAGCGGGGGGGCTTATAGACGAGCAGTACTTC.

This rearrangement joins TRBV19 to TRBJ1-6; 7 bases are shared with TRBD1. The CDR3 loop spans 15 amino acids. Trimming took 7 bases from V and 4 from J; bases not matched to a gene: 7. CDR1 LNHDA and CDR2 SQIVND come from the germline V gene (reference sequence). DNA for the CDR3: TGTGCCAGTACTCAGACAGGGTCATATAATTCACCCCTCCACTTT. Its translation: CASTQTGSYNSPLHF.

The rearrangement joins TRBV2 to TRBJ1-4, with 8 bases that match TRBD1. The CDR3 is 17 residues long. After removal of 6 bases from V and 0 bases from J, the junction contained 9 bases not matched to a gene. In germline, CDR1 is SNHLY, CDR2 FYNNEI. The CDR3 reads CASRVTGGGTTNEKLFF. The CDR3 DNA sequence: TGTGCCAGCAGAGTCACAGGGGGAGGGACAACTAATGAAAAACTGTTTTTT.

The V and J genes are TRBV2 and TRBJ2-7; 8 bases are a match to TRBD1. This CDR3 contains 14 residues. After removal of 1 base from V and 7 bases from J, the junction contained 6 bases not matched to a gene. Germline V gives CDR1 SNHLY, CDR2 FYNNEI. The CDR3 loop reads CASSEGTGMGEQYF. In nucleotides, the CDR3 is TGTGCCAGCAGTGAAGGGACAGGGATGGGGGAGCAGTACTTC.

V and J are TRBV6-5 and TRBJ1-2; 7 positions match TRBD1. V was clipped by 0 bases and J by 3 bases; unmatched bases: 4. The CDR3 has 15 residues. Germline CDR1 and CDR2: MNHEY and SVGAGI. Written as DNA, the CDR3 is TGTGCCAGCAGTTACTCAGACAGGGCCCACTATGGCTACACCTTC. This translates into CASSYSDRAHYGYTF.

This chain joins TRBV6-1 and TRBJ1-6; perhaps TRBD1 as D (6 bases). Deletions cut 0 bases from V and 5 bases from J, with 17 bases between. The CDR3 length is 18 residues. Germline lookup yields CDR1 MNHNS and CDR2 SASEGT. The CDR3 spells CASSEATRGRVDNSPLHF. In DNA, the CDR3 is TGTGCCAGCAGTGAAGCGACCAGGGGCCGGGTGGATAATTCACCCCTCCACTTT.

This chain links TRBV5-1 with TRBJ1-5; D not resolved. CDR1 and CDR2 from the germline V gene are SGHRS and YFSETQ. CDR3 length: 15 amino acids. V lost 1 base and J lost 3, with 11 bases in between. This CDR3 is CASSLTGQPNQPQHF. DNA of the CDR3: TGCGCCAGCAGCTTGACTGGGCAGCCCAATCAGCCCCAGCATTTT.

This clone was detected once. This sequence joins TRBV28 and TRBJ2-2; 9 nucleotides align to TRBD1. The junction had 4 bases not matched to a gene; V was cut back by 4 bases and J by 1 base. This CDR3 has 16 residues. The V gene's germline CDR1 is MDHEN and CDR2 SYDVKM. The CDR3 DNA reads as TGTGCCAGCAGTTACTACAGGGGGCGGAACACCGGGGAGCTGTTTTTT. This codes for CASSYYRGRNTGELFF.

The genes are TRBV6-6 and TRBJ1-1, with D unclear. V was trimmed by 3 bases and J by 6 bases, leaving 14 bases between them. Looked up from germline, CDR1 is MNHNY and CDR2 is SVGAGI (reference sequence). This CDR3 is built from 14 residues. The CDR3, as DNA: TGTGCCAGCAGTTATTCCGGGAATGGGGCTGAAGCTTTCTTT. This sequence encodes CASSYSGNGAEAFF.

V and J are TRBV7-2 and TRBJ2-2, with D perhaps TRBD2 (6 bases). CDR1 is SGHTA, CDR2 FQGNSA, per germline. The CDR3 loop spans 15 amino acids. The V and J ends lost 4 bases and 0 bases respectively, with 9 bases between them. CDR3 protein: CASSSGLPNTGELFF. CDR3 nucleotide sequence: TGTGCCAGCAGCTCAGGACTACCGAACACCGGGGAGCTGTTTTTT. The full variable domain, in which reference TRBV7-2 and TRBJ2-2 provide the parts outside the CDR3, is GAGVSQSPSNKVTEKGKDVELRCDPISGHTALYWYRQSLGQGLEFLIYFQGNSAPDKSGLPSDRFSAERTGGSVSTLTIQRTQQEDSAVYLCASSSGLPNTGELFFGEGSRLTVL.

The V gene is TRBV27, the J gene TRBJ2-5; 10 bases line up with TRBD1. This CDR3 spans 13 amino acids. J was trimmed by 11 bases and V by 5 bases; bases with no gene match: 8. CDR1 and CDR2 from the germline V gene are MNHEY and SMNVEV (reference sequence). This CDR3 reads CASSAGQGREQYF. The CDR3 DNA is TGTGCCAGCAGTGCGGGACAGGGGAGAGAGCAGTACTTC.

This chain joins TRBV6-1 and TRBJ1-2; D gene unclear. Trimming took 3 bases from V and 4 from J, leaving 12 bases between them. The CDR3 runs to 14 residues. The germline gives CDR1 MNHNS, CDR2 SASEGT. CDR3 in DNA: TGTGCCAGCAGTGAGTCTCAGGTTTCCTATGGCTACACCTTC. Encoded protein: CASSESQVSYGYTF.

CDR3 sequence reads: CSGDSGANEQFF. The CDR3 bases are TGCAGCGGGGATTCTGGGGCAAATGAGCAGTTCTTC. The chain carries TRBV29-1 and TRBJ2-1; weak D call: TRBD1 (5 bases). This CDR3 is 12 amino acids long. V dropped 7 bases and J dropped 7 bases, with 14 bases sitting between them. Germline CDR1 reads SQVTM; CDR2 reads ANQGSEA.

The chain carries TRBV6-1 and TRBJ2-5; possibly TRBD1 for D (5 bases). The CDR3 is 17 amino acids. Germline CDR1 is MNHNS and CDR2 is SASEGT. V shed 3 bases and J shed 1 base, with 18 bases lying between them. The CDR3 sequence: CASSDKDTGTLQETQYF. CDR3 in DNA: TGTGCCAGCAGTGATAAGGACACAGGAACCCTCCAAGAGACCCAGTACTTC.

The chain joins TRBV5-6 to TRBJ2-5; possibly TRBD1 for D (5 bases). Looked up from germline, CDR1 is SGHDT and CDR2 is YYEEEE. The CDR3 spans 14 residues. V dropped 4 bases and J dropped 5 bases, with 15 bases sitting between them. In nucleotides, the CDR3 is TGTGCCAGCAGCCAACTACAGGCTTGGGAGACCCAGTACTTC. Protein sequence: CASSQLQAWETQYF.

The gene calls are TRBV6-6 and TRBJ1-2, with 10 bases identical to TRBD1. The CDR3 has 15 residues. Germline values: CDR1 MNHNY, CDR2 SVGAGI (reference sequence). V was pared by 0 bases and J by 8 bases, with 6 bases of the junction left unmatched. CDR3 region: CASSYSTRQGAGYTF. DNA of the CDR3: TGTGCCAGCAGTTACTCGACGAGACAGGGGGCCGGCTACACCTTC.

The chain couples TRBV4-3 to TRBJ2-2; unclear D gene. The CDR3 spans 15 residues. CDR1 LGHNA and CDR2 YSLEER come from the germline V gene. V lost 2 bases to trimming and J lost 6 bases, with 13 bases between them. The DNA for the CDR3 is TGCGCCAGCAGCCAAAAAGGTGGAGTTCCCGGGGAGCTGTTTTTT. This codes for CASSQKGGVPGELFF.

The chain uses TRBV6-1 and TRBJ2-1; D might be TRBD2 (6 bases). CDR1 MNHNS and CDR2 SASEGT come from the germline V gene. With 4 bases removed from V and 8 bases from J, the gap between germline ends came to 6 bases. CDR3 size: 11 residues. This CDR3 is CASSGDYEQFF. The DNA of the CDR3 is TGTGCCAGCAGTGGGGACTATGAGCAGTTCTTC.

The chain links TRBV7-2 to TRBJ2-7, with 8 bases matching TRBD2. Per the germline V gene, CDR1 is SGHTA and CDR2 is FQGNSA. V was clipped by 1 base and J by 4 bases; unmatched bases: 9. The CDR3 has 16 residues. The CDR3 DNA reads TGTGCCAGCAGCTTAGGGCGGGGGGTAATCTGGTACGAGCAGTACTTC. Its protein product is CASSLGRGVIWYEQYF.

The chain joins TRBV11-3 to TRBJ2-7; TRBD1 agrees at 9 bases. Germline V gives CDR1 SGHNT, CDR2 YENEEA. The trim removed 5 bases at V and 5 bases at J, leaving 1 base unmatched. The CDR3 runs 12 residues. The CDR3 DNA sequence: TGTGCCAGCAGCGGGGACAGGGACGAGCAGTACTTC. The encoded protein is CASSGDRDEQYF.

The rearrangement links TRBV27 to TRBJ1-4, with D unclear. The V and J ends lost 3 bases and 8 bases respectively, with 10 bases between them. CDR1 and CDR2 from the germline V gene are MNHEY and SMNVEV (reference sequence). This CDR3 has 13 residues. This CDR3 is CASSLLGGEKLFF. CDR3 nucleotide sequence: TGTGCCAGCAGTTTGTTGGGAGGGGAAAAACTGTTTTTT.

J is TRBJ1-4 and V is TRBV2; D is unresolved. With 3 bases removed from V and 8 bases from J, the gap between germline ends came to 4 bases. Germline CDR1 reads SNHLY; CDR2 reads FYNNEI. There are 11 residues in the CDR3. CDR3 sequence: CASSDGEKLFF. In nucleotides, the CDR3 is TGTGCCAGCAGTGACGGGGAAAAACTGTTTTTT.

The gene calls are TRBV4-1 and TRBJ1-1; D gene ambiguous. Trimming took off 0 bases at V and 5 bases at J, with 13 bases between the two ends. This CDR3 has 15 residues. The germline V gene has CDR1 MGHRA and CDR2 YSYEKL. The CDR3 here is CASSQDPGLSTEAFF. The CDR3 region has the DNA TGCGCCAGCAGCCAAGATCCGGGATTGAGTACTGAAGCTTTCTTT.

The chain has TRBV4-2 and TRBJ2-1; D unclear. The V end lost 0 bases, the J end lost 3 bases, and 12 bases lay between the germline ends. The CDR3 extends over 16 amino acids. From germline, CDR1 is LGHNA and CDR2 YNFKEQ. CDR3 coding DNA: TGTGCCAGCAGCCAAGATCGAGGCCTGGACTACAATGAGCAGTTCTTC. This encodes CASSQDRGLDYNEQFF.

J is TRBJ2-3 and V is TRBV7-8; 8 nucleotides match TRBD2. CDR3 length equals 16 residues. The ends lost 6 bases at V and 6 bases at J; junction bases unmatched: 14. The germline V gene has CDR1 SGHVS and CDR2 FQNEAQ. The CDR3 coding sequence is TGTGCCAGCAGGCTAAGGTCCTTGCGGGGGGAGGATACGCAGTATTTT. The encoded protein is CASRLRSLRGEDTQYF.